This TCR beta chain was observed in a study of cytomegalovirus exposure and HLA in healthy donors. Germline CDR1 is SQVTM and CDR2 is ANQGSEA. V shed 1 base and J 8 bases; nucleotides not matched to a gene: 2. The CDR3 is 12 amino acids. This clone was counted a few times. PCR amplification relied on 60 Vbeta primers (plus 13 Jbeta primers). Assay used: immunoSEQ multiplex PCR; TCRdb lists only in-frame clones, some missing. The sample records roughly 120,000 clones, more than 80% being singletons. Sequenced sample: PBMCs. The clonotype comes from a man aged 40-55 years in good health and CMV-seronegative. The V gene is TRBV29-1, the J gene TRBJ1-2; 9 bases agree with TRBD1. CDR3 nucleotides: TGCAGCGTTGAAGGGGACAGGGCGGGCTACACCTTC. It specifies CSVEGDRAGYTF.